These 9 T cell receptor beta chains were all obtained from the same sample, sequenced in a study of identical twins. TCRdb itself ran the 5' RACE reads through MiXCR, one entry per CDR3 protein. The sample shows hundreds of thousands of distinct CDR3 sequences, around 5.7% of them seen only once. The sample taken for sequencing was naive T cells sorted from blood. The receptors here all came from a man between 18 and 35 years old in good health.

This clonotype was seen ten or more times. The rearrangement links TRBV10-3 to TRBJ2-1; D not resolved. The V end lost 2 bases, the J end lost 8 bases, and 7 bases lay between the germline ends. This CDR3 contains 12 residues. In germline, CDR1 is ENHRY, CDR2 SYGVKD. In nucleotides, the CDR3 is TGTGCCATCAGTGAGGCGAACTATGAGCAGTTCTTC. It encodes CAISEANYEQFF.

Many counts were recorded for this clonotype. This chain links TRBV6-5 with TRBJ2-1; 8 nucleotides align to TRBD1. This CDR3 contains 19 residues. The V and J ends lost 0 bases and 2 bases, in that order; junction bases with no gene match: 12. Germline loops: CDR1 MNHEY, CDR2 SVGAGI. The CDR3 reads CASSYSTREDRGTYNEQFF. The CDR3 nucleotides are TGTGCCAGCAGTTACTCAACGAGAGAAGACAGGGGCACCTACAATGAGCAGTTCTTC.

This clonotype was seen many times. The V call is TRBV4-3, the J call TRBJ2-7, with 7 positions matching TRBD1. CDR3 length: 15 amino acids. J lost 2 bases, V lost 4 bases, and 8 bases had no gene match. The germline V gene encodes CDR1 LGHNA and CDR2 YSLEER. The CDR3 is CASSPQTGQPYEQYF. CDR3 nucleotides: TGCGCCAGCAGCCCACAAACGGGACAGCCCTACGAGCAGTACTTC.

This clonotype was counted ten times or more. The CDR3 region is CASLKERYEQYV. DNA of the CDR3: TGTGCCAGCCTTAAGGAAAGATACGAGCAGTACGTC. The J gene is TRBJ2-7, the V gene TRBV28, with D unclear. V shed 8 bases and J shed 4 bases, with 12 bases lying between them. Per the germline V gene, CDR1 is MDHEN and CDR2 is SYDVKM. The length of the CDR3 is 12 residues.

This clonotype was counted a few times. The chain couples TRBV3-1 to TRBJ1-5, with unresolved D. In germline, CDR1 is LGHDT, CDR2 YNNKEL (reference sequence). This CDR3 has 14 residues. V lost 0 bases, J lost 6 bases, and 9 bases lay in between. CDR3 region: CASSQDLHAQPQHF. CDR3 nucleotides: TGTGCCAGCAGCCAAGATCTTCACGCTCAGCCCCAGCATTTT.

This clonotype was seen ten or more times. This chain's CDR3 is CASSEVGVQRESYEQYF. For the CDR3, the DNA is TGTGCCAGCAGTGAAGTAGGAGTCCAAAGAGAGTCCTACGAGCAGTACTTC. The chain combines TRBV6-4 with TRBJ2-7; no definite D call. Trimming took off 3 bases at V and 1 base at J, with 19 bases between the two ends. This CDR3 has 17 residues. Germline loops: CDR1 MRHNA, CDR2 SNTAGT.

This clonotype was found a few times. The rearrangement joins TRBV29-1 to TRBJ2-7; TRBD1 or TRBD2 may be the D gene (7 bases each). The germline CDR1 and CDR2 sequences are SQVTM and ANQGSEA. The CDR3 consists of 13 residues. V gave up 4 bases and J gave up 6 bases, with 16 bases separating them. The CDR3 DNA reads TGCAGCGTTGCTAGTCAGGGGGGGGGCGAGCAGTACTTC. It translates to CSVASQGGGEQYF.

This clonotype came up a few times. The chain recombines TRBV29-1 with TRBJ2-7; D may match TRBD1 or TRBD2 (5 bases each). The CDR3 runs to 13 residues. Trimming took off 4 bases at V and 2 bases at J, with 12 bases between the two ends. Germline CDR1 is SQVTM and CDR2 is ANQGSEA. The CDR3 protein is CSVGGIGTYEQYF. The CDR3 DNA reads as TGCAGCGTTGGGGGGATCGGGACCTACGAGCAGTACTTC.

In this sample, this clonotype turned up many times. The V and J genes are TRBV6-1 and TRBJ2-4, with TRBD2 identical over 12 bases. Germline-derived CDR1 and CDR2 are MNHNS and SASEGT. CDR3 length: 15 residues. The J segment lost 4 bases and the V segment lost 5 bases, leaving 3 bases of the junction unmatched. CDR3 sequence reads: CASSRLAGDKNIQYF. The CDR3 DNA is TGTGCCAGCAGTCGACTAGCGGGAGATAAAAACATTCAGTACTTC.